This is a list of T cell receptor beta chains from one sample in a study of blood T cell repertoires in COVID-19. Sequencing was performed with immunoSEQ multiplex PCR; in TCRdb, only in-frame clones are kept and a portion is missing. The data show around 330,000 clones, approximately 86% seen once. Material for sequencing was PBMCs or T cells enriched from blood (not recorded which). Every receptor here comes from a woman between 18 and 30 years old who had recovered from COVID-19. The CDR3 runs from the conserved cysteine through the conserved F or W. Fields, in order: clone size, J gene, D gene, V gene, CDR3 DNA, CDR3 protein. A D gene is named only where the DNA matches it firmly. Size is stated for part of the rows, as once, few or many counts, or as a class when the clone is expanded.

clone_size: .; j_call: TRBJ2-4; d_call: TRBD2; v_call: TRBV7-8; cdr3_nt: TGTGCCAGCAGCAATGTTTGGACTAGCGGGAGCAACATTCAGTACTTC; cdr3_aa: CASSNVWTSGSNIQYF
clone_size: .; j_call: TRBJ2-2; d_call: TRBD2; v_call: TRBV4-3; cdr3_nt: TGCGCCAGCAGCCCCAGACTAGCGGGGACCTTCGGGGAGCTGTTTTTT; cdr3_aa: CASSPRLAGTFGELFF
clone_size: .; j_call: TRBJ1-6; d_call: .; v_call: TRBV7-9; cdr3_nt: TGTGCCAGCAGCTTGGTCTCTTCAGGATGGAATTCACCCCTCCACTTT; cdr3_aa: CASSLVSSGWNSPLHF
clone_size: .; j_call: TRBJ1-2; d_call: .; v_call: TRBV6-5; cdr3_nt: TGTGCCAGCACCCCCGTTAACTATGGCTACACCTTC; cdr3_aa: CASTPVNYGYTF
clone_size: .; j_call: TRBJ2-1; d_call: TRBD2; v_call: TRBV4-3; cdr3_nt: TGCGCCAGCAGCCAAGATTACGCGTACGGGAGGGTAGACCCGCAGTTCTTC; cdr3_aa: CASSQDYAYGRVDPQFF
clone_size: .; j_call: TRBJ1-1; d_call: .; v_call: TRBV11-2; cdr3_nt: TGTGCCAGCAGCTTACTGAGAACTCAGAACACTGAAGCTTTCTTT; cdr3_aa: CASSLLRTQNTEAFF
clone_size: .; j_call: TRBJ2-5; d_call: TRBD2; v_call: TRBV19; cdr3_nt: TGTGCCAGTAGACGGACTAGCGGGGGGGTGTCGGAGACCCAGTACTTC; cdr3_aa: CASRRTSGGVSETQYF
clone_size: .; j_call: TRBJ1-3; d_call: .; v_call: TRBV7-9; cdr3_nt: TGTGCCAGCAGCTTAATTCTGGGAAACACCATATATTTT; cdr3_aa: CASSLILGNTIYF
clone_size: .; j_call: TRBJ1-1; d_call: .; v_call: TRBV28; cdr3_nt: TGTGCCAGCAGTTTACGGGGGGCCAACACTGAAGCTTTCTTT; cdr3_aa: CASSLRGANTEAFF
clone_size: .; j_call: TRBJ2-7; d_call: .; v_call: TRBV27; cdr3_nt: TGTGCCAGCGGGGGGACTGACGAGCAGTACTTC; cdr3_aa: CASGGTDEQYF
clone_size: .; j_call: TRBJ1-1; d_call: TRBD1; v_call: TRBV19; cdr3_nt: TGTGCCAGTAGTCCAACCAGACAGGGGACTGAAGCTTTCTTT; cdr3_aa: CASSPTRQGTEAFF
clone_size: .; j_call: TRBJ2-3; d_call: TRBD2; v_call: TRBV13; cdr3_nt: TGTGCCAGCAGCGAAAGAGCGGGAGAAGGCACAGATACGCAGTATTTT; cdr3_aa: CASSERAGEGTDTQYF
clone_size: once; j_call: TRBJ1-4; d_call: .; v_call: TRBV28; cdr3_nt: TGTGCCAGCAGTTTCTGGCGGTTTAATGAAAAACTGTTTTTT; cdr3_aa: CASSFWRFNEKLFF
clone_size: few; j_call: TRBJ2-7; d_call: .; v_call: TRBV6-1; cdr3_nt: TGTGCCAGCAGTGAACGCGGCCGGGACTCCGGGCAGTACTTC; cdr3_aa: CASSERGRDSGQYF
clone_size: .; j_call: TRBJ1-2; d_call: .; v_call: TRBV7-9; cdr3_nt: TGTGCCAGCAGCTTAGGGGGGGTAGAGTCTAACTATGGCTACACCTTC; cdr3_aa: CASSLGGVESNYGYTF
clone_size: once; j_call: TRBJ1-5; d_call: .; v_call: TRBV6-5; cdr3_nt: TGTGCCAGCAGGGGGACTTTTAATCAGCCCCAGCATTTT; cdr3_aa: CASRGTFNQPQHF
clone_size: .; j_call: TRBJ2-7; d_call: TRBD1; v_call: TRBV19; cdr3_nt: TGTGCCAGTAGTAAACACACAGGGGGCGACGAGCAGTACTTC; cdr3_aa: CASSKHTGGDEQYF
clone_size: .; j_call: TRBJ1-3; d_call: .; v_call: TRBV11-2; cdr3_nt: TGTGCCAGCAGCTTAGGAGGCTACGGATCAAACACCATATATTTT; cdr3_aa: CASSLGGYGSNTIYF
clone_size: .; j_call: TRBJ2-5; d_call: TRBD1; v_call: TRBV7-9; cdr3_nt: TGTGCCAGCAGCTTCCGGGACAGGGCTGAGACCCAGTACTTC; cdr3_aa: CASSFRDRAETQYF
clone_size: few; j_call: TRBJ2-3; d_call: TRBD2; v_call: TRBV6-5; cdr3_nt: TGTGCCAGCAGTTATACTAGCGGAACAGATACGCAGTATTTT; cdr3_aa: CASSYTSGTDTQYF
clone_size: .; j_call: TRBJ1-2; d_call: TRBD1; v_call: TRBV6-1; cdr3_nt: TGTGCCAGCAGTGAAAGGGTGGGGACAGGGGGGTATGACTATGGCTACACCTTC; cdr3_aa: CASSERVGTGGYDYGYTF
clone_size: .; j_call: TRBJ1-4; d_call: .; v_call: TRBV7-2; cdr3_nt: TGTGCCAGCAGCTTAAGGGGATGGCAGGGTCTCCCAACTAATGAAAAACTGTTTTTT; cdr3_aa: CASSLRGWQGLPTNEKLFF
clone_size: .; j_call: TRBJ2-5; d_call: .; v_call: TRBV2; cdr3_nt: TGTGCCAGCAGGCCAGGGGATGCGCGGGAGACCCAGTACTTC; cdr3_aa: CASRPGDARETQYF
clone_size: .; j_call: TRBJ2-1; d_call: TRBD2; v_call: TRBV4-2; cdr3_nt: TGTGCCAGCAGCCAAGGATTCCTAGCGGGCTACAATGAGCAGTTCTTC; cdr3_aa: CASSQGFLAGYNEQFF
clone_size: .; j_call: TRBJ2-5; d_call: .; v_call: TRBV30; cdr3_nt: TGTGCCTGGCATCCGTCCCAGGAGACCCAGTACTTC; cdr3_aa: CAWHPSQETQYF
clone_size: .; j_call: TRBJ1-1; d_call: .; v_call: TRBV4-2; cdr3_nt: TGTGCCAGCAGGCCTAAATGGGGGGACTTGAACACTGAAGCTTTCTTT; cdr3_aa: CASRPKWGDLNTEAFF
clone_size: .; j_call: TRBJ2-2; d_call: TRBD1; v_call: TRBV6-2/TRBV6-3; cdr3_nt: TGTGCCAGCAGTAGGACAGGGGCTTGGGCCGGGGAGCTGTTTTTT; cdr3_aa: CASSRTGAWAGELFF
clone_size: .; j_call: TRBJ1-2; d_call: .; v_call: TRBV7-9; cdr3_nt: TGTGCCAGCAGCCCCACAGGGCTGGGTGGCTACACCTTC; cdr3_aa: CASSPTGLGGYTF
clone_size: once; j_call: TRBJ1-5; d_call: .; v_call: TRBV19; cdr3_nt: TGTGCCAGTAGTATGGGGGGGGTGTTTGGTCAGCCCCAGCATTTT; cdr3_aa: CASSMGGVFGQPQHF
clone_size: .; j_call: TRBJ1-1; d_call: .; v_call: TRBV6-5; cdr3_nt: TGTGCCAGCAGTTACTCGGGGAGAAACACTGAAGCTTTCTTT; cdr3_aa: CASSYSGRNTEAFF